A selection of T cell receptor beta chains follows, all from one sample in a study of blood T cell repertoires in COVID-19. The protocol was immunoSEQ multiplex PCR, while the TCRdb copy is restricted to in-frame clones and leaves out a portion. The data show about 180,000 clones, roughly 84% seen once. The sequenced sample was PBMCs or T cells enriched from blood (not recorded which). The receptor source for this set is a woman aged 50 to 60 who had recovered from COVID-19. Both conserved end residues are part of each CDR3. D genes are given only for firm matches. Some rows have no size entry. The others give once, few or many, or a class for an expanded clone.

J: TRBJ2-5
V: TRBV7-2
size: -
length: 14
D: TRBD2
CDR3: CASSLSGGSETQYF
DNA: TGTGCCAGCAGCTTATCGGGGGGGTCGGAGACCCAGTACTTC

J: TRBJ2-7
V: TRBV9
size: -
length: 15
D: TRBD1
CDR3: CASSVGVTGEYEQYF
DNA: TGTGCCAGCAGCGTAGGAGTGACAGGGGAGTACGAGCAGTACTTC

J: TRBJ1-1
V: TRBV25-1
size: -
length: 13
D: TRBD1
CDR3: CASTDRARAEAFF
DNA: TGTGCCAGCACGGACAGGGCGCGGGCTGAAGCTTTCTTT

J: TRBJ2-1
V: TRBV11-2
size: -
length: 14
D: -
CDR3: CASSLFQGLNEQFF
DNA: TGTGCCAGCAGCCTTTTCCAGGGACTCAATGAGCAGTTCTTC

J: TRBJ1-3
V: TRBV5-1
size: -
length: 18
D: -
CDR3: CASSLAQVSGSSGNTIYF
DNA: TGCGCCAGCAGCTTGGCCCAAGTATCGGGTAGCTCTGGAAACACCATATATTTT

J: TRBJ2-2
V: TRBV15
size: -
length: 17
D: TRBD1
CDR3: CATSRDRRQGASRELFF
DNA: TGTGCCACCAGCAGAGATCGAAGACAGGGGGCTTCCAGGGAGCTGTTTTTT

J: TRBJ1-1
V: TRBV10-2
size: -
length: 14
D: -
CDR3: CASSNLMGGTEAFF
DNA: TGCGCCAGCAGTAACTTAATGGGGGGCACTGAAGCTTTCTTT

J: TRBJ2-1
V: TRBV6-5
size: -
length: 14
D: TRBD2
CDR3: CASSYPGTSGKQFF
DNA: TGTGCCAGCAGTTACCCCGGGACTAGCGGGAAGCAGTTCTTC

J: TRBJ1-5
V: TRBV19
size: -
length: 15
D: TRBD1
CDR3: CASSTGTAIDQPQHF
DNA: TGTGCCAGTAGTACAGGGACAGCTATAGACCAGCCCCAGCATTTT

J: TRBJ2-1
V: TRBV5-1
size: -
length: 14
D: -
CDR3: CASSFQASNNEQFF
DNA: TGCGCCAGCAGCTTTCAAGCGTCAAACAATGAGCAGTTCTTC

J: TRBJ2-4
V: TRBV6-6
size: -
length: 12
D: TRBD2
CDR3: CASSPTSQRQYF
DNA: TGTGCCAGCAGTCCGACTAGCCAAAGGCAGTACTTC

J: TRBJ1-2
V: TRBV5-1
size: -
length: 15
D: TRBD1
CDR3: CASSPGQGGGYGYTF
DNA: TGCGCCAGCAGCCCGGGACAGGGTGGCGGCTATGGCTACACCTTC

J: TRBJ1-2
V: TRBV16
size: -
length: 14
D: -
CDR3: CASSQRRVNYGYTF
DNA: TGTGCCAGCAGCCAGAGGCGGGTTAACTATGGCTACACCTTC

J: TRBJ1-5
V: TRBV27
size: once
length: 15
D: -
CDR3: CASSLFGGGGQPQHF
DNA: TGTGCCAGCAGTTTATTCGGAGGAGGTGGTCAGCCCCAGCATTTT

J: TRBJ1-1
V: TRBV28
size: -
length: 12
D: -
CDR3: CASSLRTDEAFF
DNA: TGTGCCAGCAGTCTTAGAACAGATGAAGCTTTCTTT

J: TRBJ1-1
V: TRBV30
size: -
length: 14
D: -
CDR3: CAWTGTLIGTEAFF
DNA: TGTGCCTGGACGGGGACATTGATTGGTACTGAAGCTTTCTTT

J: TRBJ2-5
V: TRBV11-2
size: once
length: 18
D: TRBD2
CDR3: CASSLFRTSGISKETQYF
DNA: TGTGCCAGCAGCTTATTTCGGACTAGCGGGATATCAAAAGAGACCCAGTACTTC

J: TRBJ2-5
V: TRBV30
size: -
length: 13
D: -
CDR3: CAWKNRNQETQYF
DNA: TGTGCCTGGAAGAACAGAAACCAAGAGACCCAGTACTTC

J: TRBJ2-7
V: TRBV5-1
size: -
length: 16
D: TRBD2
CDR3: CASSLSGGQKTYEQYF
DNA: TGCGCCAGCAGCCTTTCGGGGGGGCAGAAGACCTACGAGCAGTACTTC

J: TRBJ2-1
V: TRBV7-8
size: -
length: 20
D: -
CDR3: CASSSPRSQGAWSSYNEQFF
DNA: TGTGCCAGCAGCTCACCTCGATCACAGGGCGCCTGGAGCTCCTACAATGAGCAGTTCTTC

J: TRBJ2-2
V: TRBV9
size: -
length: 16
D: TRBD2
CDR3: CASSVGLAGVAGELFF
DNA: TGTGCCAGCAGCGTAGGGCTAGCGGGAGTAGCCGGGGAGCTGTTTTTT

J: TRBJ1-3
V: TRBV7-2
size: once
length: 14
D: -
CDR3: CASSRGGTGNTIYF
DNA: TGTGCCAGCAGCCGGGGGGGGACTGGAAACACCATATATTTT

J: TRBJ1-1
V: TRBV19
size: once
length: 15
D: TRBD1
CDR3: CASSSRGALNTEAFF
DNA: TGTGCCAGTAGTAGCAGGGGGGCCTTGAACACTGAAGCTTTCTTT

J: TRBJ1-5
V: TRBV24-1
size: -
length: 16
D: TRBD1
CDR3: CATSESGTGYNQPQHF
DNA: TGTGCCACCAGTGAGTCCGGGACAGGCTACAATCAGCCCCAGCATTTT

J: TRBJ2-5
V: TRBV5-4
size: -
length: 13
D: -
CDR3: CASSLDPGETQYF
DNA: TGTGCCAGCAGCTTGGATCCGGGGGAGACCCAGTACTTC

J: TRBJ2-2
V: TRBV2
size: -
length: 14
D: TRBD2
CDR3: CASSLAGAVGELFF
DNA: TGTGCCAGCAGTCTCGCGGGAGCGGTCGGGGAGCTGTTTTTT

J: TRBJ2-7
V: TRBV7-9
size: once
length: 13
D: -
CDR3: CASSPSGSYEQYF
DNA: TGTGCCAGCAGCCCCTCGGGATCCTACGAGCAGTACTTC

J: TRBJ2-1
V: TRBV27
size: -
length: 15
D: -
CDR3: CASSTRGDWVNEQFF
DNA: TGTGCCAGCAGCACCAGGGGTGATTGGGTTAATGAGCAGTTCTTC

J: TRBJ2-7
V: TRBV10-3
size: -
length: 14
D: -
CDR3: CAISSGRLSYEQYF
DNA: TGTGCCATCAGTTCCGGCAGGCTCTCCTACGAGCAGTACTTC

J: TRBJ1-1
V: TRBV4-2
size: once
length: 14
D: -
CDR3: CASSQSGWNTEAFF
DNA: TGTGCCAGCAGCCAATCGGGATGGAACACTGAAGCTTTCTTT

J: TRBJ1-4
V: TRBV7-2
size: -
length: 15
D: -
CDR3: CASSLGPGLNEKLFF
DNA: TGTGCCAGCAGCTTAGGCCCAGGACTCAATGAAAAACTGTTTTTT

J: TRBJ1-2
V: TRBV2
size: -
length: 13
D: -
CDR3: CASSGRGVYGYTF
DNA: TGTGCCAGCTCCGGGAGGGGGGTCTATGGCTACACCTTC

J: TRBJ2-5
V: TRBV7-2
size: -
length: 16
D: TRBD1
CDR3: CASSSNRRGQGETQYF
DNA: TGTGCCAGCAGCTCCAATCGGAGGGGACAGGGAGAGACCCAGTACTTC

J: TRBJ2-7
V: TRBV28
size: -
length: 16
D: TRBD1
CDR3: CASSNSTGPGVGEQYF
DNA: TGTGCCAGCAGTAACTCGACAGGGCCAGGTGTAGGCGAGCAGTACTTC

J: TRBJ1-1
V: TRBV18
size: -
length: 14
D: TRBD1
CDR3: CASSLMAGGTEAFF
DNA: TGTGCCAGCTCACTCATGGCAGGGGGCACTGAAGCTTTCTTT

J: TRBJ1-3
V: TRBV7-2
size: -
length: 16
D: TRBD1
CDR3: CASSPSLRTGGNTIYF
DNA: TGTGCCAGCAGCCCCAGCCTGAGGACAGGGGGAAACACCATATATTTT

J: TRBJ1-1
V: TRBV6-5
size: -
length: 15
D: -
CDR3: CASSYLGARLTEAFF
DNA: TGTGCCAGCAGTTACTTGGGGGCACGACTCACTGAAGCTTTCTTT

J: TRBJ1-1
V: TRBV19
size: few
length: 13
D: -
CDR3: CASSISVNTEAFF
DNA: TGTGCCAGTAGTATTAGTGTGAACACTGAAGCTTTCTTT

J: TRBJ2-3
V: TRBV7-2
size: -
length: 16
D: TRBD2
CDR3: CASSPGTSGASNTQYF
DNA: TGTGCCAGCAGCCCCGGGACTAGCGGGGCTAGTAATACGCAGTATTTT

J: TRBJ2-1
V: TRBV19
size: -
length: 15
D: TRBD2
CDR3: CASSMASGSSNEQFF
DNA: TGTGCCAGTAGTATGGCCAGCGGGAGTTCGAATGAGCAGTTCTTC

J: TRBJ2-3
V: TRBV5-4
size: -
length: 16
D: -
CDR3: CASSLGTRAGTDTQYF
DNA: TGTGCCAGCAGCTTGGGGACCCGGGCGGGAACAGATACGCAGTATTTT

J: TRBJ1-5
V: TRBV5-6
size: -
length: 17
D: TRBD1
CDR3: CASSLKAGGTGNQPQHF
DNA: TGTGCCAGCAGCTTGAAGGCAGGGGGAACGGGCAATCAGCCCCAGCATTTT

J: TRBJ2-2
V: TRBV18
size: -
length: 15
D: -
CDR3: CASSPHRHGTGELFF
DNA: TGTGCCAGCTCACCACACCGCCACGGCACCGGGGAGCTGTTTTTT

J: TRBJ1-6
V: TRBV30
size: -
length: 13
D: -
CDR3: CAWRSGYNSPLHF
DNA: TGTGCCTGGAGATCAGGATATAATTCACCCCTCCACTTT

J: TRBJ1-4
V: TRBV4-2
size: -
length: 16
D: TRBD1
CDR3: CASSQGQGREDEKLFF
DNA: TGTGCCAGCAGCCAAGGACAGGGTAGGGAAGACGAAAAACTGTTTTTT

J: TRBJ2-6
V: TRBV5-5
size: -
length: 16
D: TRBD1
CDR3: CASSYQTGTGANVLTF
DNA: TGTGCCAGCAGCTACCAGACAGGGACTGGGGCCAACGTCCTGACTTTC

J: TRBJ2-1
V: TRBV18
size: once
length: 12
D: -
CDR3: CASSSRRGEQFF
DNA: TGTGCCAGCTCAAGCCGCCGTGGTGAGCAGTTCTTC

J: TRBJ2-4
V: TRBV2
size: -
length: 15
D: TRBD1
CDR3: CASTGQGLAKNIQYF
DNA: TGTGCCAGCACCGGACAGGGACTAGCCAAAAACATTCAGTACTTC

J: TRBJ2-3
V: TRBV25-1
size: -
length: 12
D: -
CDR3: CASRLQGDTQYF
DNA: TGTGCCAGCAGGTTACAGGGAGATACGCAGTATTTT

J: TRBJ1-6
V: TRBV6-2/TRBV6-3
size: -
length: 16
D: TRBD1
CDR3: CASSTRQGAGNSPLHF
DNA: TGTGCCAGCAGTACCCGGCAGGGGGCGGGGAATTCACCCCTCCACTTT